This T cell receptor beta chain was obtained from a study of blood T cell repertoires in COVID-19. Recruits, aged roughly 18 to 95 years, lived in approximately 26 US areas. The CDR3 has 14 residues. Germline V CDR1 and CDR2: SGHTA, FQGNSA. The V and J ends lost 7 bases and 6 bases, in that order; junction bases with no gene match: 8. Generated by immunoSEQ multiplex PCR, the TCRdb table keeps only in-frame clones and is missing some. The profile shows around 220,000 clones, 80% to 90% of them singletons. Sequencing was carried out using PBMCs or T cells enriched from blood (not recorded which). The V call is TRBV7-2, the J call TRBJ2-7; the match to TRBD2 covers 11 bases. The sequence came from a woman aged 45-65 years with acute COVID-19. In nucleotides, the CDR3 is TGTGCCAGCACCGGTAGCGGGAGGGCCGCCGAGCAGTACTTC. It specifies CASTGSGRAAEQYF.